This T cell receptor (beta chain) was sequenced for a study of cytomegalovirus exposure and HLA in healthy donors. Study observations and caveats: The majority of TCR sequences were rare, yet some public TCRs appeared in many donors.

Germline V gene data show CDR1 as SGHAT and CDR2 as FQNNGV. Trimming removed 1 base from V and 6 bases from J, with 7 bases in between. The CDR3 has 12 amino acids. The table came from immunoSEQ multiplex PCR; TCRdb's copy has only in-frame clones and leaves some out. The repertoire holds about 330,000 clones, with roughly 85% as singletons. About this clone: Antigen unknown.

This receptor was obtained from a woman younger than 35 in good health and CMV-seronegative. The sample taken for sequencing was PBMCs. The V and J genes are TRBV11-2 and TRBJ2-7, with D unclear. This chain's CDR3 is CASSLGGSEQYF. The CDR3 coding sequence is TGTGCCAGCAGCTTAGGAGGAAGCGAGCAGTACTTC.